These T cell receptor beta chains were read from a single sample in a study of cytomegalovirus exposure and HLA in healthy donors. Sequencing used immunoSEQ multiplex PCR; TCRdb keeps in-frame clones, though not all of them. The top ten hold 0.55% to 0.8% of the sample, which has over 70,000 clones, 94% seen once. The sequencing input was PBMCs. These TCRs come from a woman aged 18-29 years in good health and CMV-seronegative. Each CDR3 is given with its conserved first and last residue. A D gene is named only where the DNA matches it firmly. Clone size is shown for a subset of rows, as once, few, many or a class of expanded clone.

>TRBJ2-2|TRBV19|TRBD1|-
CASSFPPGTGVSTGELFF
TGTGCCAGTAGTTTCCCCCCCGGGACAGGGGTTAGTACCGGGGAGCTGTTTTTT
>TRBJ2-3|TRBV7-3|-|-
CASSPDSGRTQYF
TGTGCCAGCAGCCCCGATAGTGGGAGGACGCAGTATTTT
>TRBJ2-3|TRBV27|-|-
CASSWVEKDTQYF
TGTGCCAGCAGTTGGGTGGAGAAGGATACGCAGTATTTT
>TRBJ1-1|TRBV7-3|TRBD1|-
CASSPTGGGEAFF
TGTGCCAGCAGCCCTACAGGGGGCGGTGAAGCTTTCTTT
>TRBJ2-5|TRBV5-1|-|-
CASSLGSEETQYF
TGCGCCAGCAGCTTGGGTTCGGAAGAGACCCAGTACTTC
>TRBJ2-1|TRBV5-5|TRBD1|-
CASSPGTDHYNEQFF
TGTGCCAGCAGTCCCGGGACAGATCACTACAATGAGCAGTTCTTC
>TRBJ1-1|TRBV5-4|-|-
CASSFGNTEAFF
TGTGCCAGCAGCTTCGGGAACACTGAAGCTTTCTTT
>TRBJ1-4|TRBV4-3|-|-
CASSQGRLVNEKLFF
TGCGCCAGCAGCCAAGGAAGACTGGTTAATGAAAAACTGTTTTTT
>TRBJ2-3|TRBV6-4|TRBD2|-
CASSDTSGGADTQYF
TGTGCCAGCAGTGACACTAGCGGGGGTGCAGATACGCAGTATTTT
>TRBJ1-6|TRBV7-9|-|-
CASSILGQYNSPLHF
TGTGCCAGCAGCATACTCGGACAATATAATTCACCCCTCCACTTT
>TRBJ2-7|TRBV4-3|-|-
CASSRDTYYEQYF
TGCGCCAGCAGCCGGGACACCTACTACGAGCAGTACTTC
>TRBJ1-2|TRBV7-2|-|-
CASSLTRDYGYTF
TGTGCCAGCAGCCTCACACGGGACTATGGCTACACCTTC
>TRBJ2-7|TRBV4-1|TRBD1|-
CASSHPGQGASEQYF
TGCGCCAGCAGTCATCCGGGACAGGGGGCCAGCGAGCAGTACTTC
>TRBJ2-7|TRBV7-2|TRBD2|-
CASSLGAGGSYEQYF
TGTGCCAGCAGCTTAGGAGCGGGGGGCTCCTACGAGCAGTACTTC
>TRBJ2-7|TRBV7-9|-|-
CASSLVGTPYEQYF
TGTGCCAGCAGCTTAGTCGGGACTCCCTACGAGCAGTACTTC
>TRBJ1-1|TRBV28|-|-
CASSLVQLNTEAFF
TGTGCCAGCAGTTTGGTACAGTTGAACACTGAAGCTTTCTTT
>TRBJ1-2|TRBV4-1|TRBD1|-
CASSQGVTKDRGYGYTF
TGCGCCAGCAGCCAAGGTGTCACGAAGGACAGGGGGTATGGCTACACCTTC
>TRBJ2-5|TRBV14|TRBD1|-
CASSQVRDRAETQYF
TGTGCCAGCAGCCAAGTCCGGGACAGGGCGGAGACCCAGTACTTC
>TRBJ2-7|TRBV19|TRBD1|-
CASSIRDSSYEQYF
TGTGCCAGTAGTATAAGGGACAGTTCCTACGAGCAGTACTTC
>TRBJ1-5|TRBV28|-|-
CASRAGGSNQPQHF
TGTGCCAGCAGGGCCGGAGGAAGCAATCAGCCCCAGCATTTT
>TRBJ1-3|TRBV21-1|-|-
CASSTDGGIAGNTIYF
TGTGCCAGCAGCACTGACGGGGGTATTGCTGGAAACACCATATATTTT
>TRBJ2-3|TRBV5-6|-|-
CASSLGRLATTDTQYF
TGTGCCAGCAGCTTGGGCCGATTGGCCACCACAGATACGCAGTATTTT
>TRBJ2-3|TRBV5-1|-|-
CASSSSVDTQYF
TGCGCCAGCAGCTCTAGCGTAGATACGCAGTATTTT
>TRBJ1-2|TRBV7-6|-|-
CASSSGHSYGYTF
TGTGCCAGCAGCTCGGGACACAGCTATGGCTACACCTTC
>TRBJ2-7|TRBV5-1|-|-
CASSLNRGYNSYEQYF
TGCGCCAGCAGCCTTAATCGCGGTTACAACTCCTACGAGCAGTACTTC
>TRBJ2-3|TRBV27|-|once
CASRLGGEADTQYF
TGTGCCAGCCGACTAGGGGGCGAGGCAGATACGCAGTATTTT
>TRBJ1-1|TRBV15|-|-
CATSGLRNTEAFF
TGTGCCACCAGTGGCCTCCGGAACACTGAAGCTTTCTTT
>TRBJ2-7|TRBV7-9|TRBD1|-
CASSPKSGQPDEQYF
TGTGCCAGCAGCCCGAAATCGGGACAGCCGGACGAGCAGTACTTC
>TRBJ2-5|TRBV7-3|TRBD1|-
CASSLKGGTGQETQYF
TGTGCCAGCAGCTTAAAGGGGGGGACAGGGCAGGAGACCCAGTACTTC
>TRBJ1-6|TRBV9|-|-
CASSVHEGQLNSPLHF
TGTGCCAGCAGCGTACACGAAGGACAGCTAAATTCACCCCTCCACTTT
>TRBJ2-5|TRBV11-2|TRBD2|-
CASNSERGAKETQYF
TGTGCCAGCAACTCCGAGCGGGGGGCCAAAGAGACCCAGTACTTC
>TRBJ1-5|TRBV6-6|-|-
CASFREGLDQPQHF
TGTGCCAGCTTTCGGGAAGGACTCGATCAGCCCCAGCATTTT
>TRBJ2-3|TRBV7-8|-|-
CASSLGRGHTDTQYF
TGTGCCAGCAGCTTAGGGCGGGGGCACACAGATACGCAGTATTTT
>TRBJ2-6|TRBV4-1|-|-
CASSQVIGAGANVLTF
TGCGCCAGCAGCCAAGTTATAGGGGCTGGGGCCAACGTCCTGACTTTC
>TRBJ2-7|TRBV7-9|TRBD1|-
CASSLVGLSGQGPEQYF
TGTGCCAGCAGCTTAGTGGGCTTATCGGGACAGGGTCCCGAGCAGTACTTC
>TRBJ2-7|TRBV4-1|-|-
CASSQTTERNLYEQYF
TGCGCCAGCAGCCAAACGACGGAGAGGAACCTTTACGAGCAGTACTTC
>TRBJ2-7|TRBV30|TRBD2|-
CAWRLAGASYEQYF
TGTGCCTGGAGACTAGCGGGGGCCTCCTACGAGCAGTACTTC
>TRBJ1-6|TRBV4-1|-|few
CASRQSGSPLHF
TGCGCCAGCAGACAGAGTGGTTCACCCCTCCACTTT
>TRBJ1-6|TRBV11-2|-|-
CASSSRTVTNSPLHF
TGTGCCAGCAGCTCCCGGACAGTGACTAATTCACCCCTCCACTTT
>TRBJ1-4|TRBV4-1|-|-
CASSQQGRATNEKLFF
TGCGCCAGCAGCCAACAGGGGCGAGCAACTAATGAAAAACTGTTTTTT
>TRBJ1-5|TRBV28|-|-
CASRQRGGNQPQHF
TGTGCCAGCAGGCAACGGGGGGGCAATCAGCCCCAGCATTTT
>TRBJ2-3|TRBV5-1|-|-
CASSLEQLSTDTQYF
TGCGCCAGCAGCTTGGAACAGCTCAGCACAGATACGCAGTATTTT
>TRBJ1-5|TRBV2|-|-
CASSEEQAGSNQPQHF
TGTGCCAGCAGTGAAGAGCAAGCGGGGAGCAATCAGCCCCAGCATTTT
>TRBJ2-7|TRBV13|-|-
CASSLWTPAYEQYF
TGTGCCAGCAGCTTATGGACACCTGCCTACGAGCAGTACTTC
>TRBJ1-4|TRBV6-6|-|-
CASRPGGGYNEKLFF
TGTGCCAGCAGACCCGGCGGGGGCTATAATGAAAAACTGTTTTTT
>TRBJ1-5|TRBV5-4|-|-
CASSTPTGPQHF
TGTGCCAGCAGCACCCCCACCGGGCCCCAGCATTTT